These T cell receptor beta chains were read from a single sample in a study of CD8 T cells in ankylosing spondylitis. TCRdb reanalysed the 5' RACE reads using MiXCR and keeps one entry per CDR3 protein. The sample contains 250,000 to 350,000 distinct CDR3 sequences, roughly 8% of which appear only once. The sequenced sample was blood, either unsorted or a sorted T cell fraction (not recorded which). Receptors originate from a male donor with ankylosing spondylitis. Both conserved end residues are part of each CDR3. Each record gives: clone size, J gene, D gene, V gene, CDR3 protein, CDR3 DNA. A D gene is named only where the DNA matches it firmly. A clone size is listed for some rows: how often the clone was seen (once, few, many), or a class if it is expanded.

clone size: NA; J gene: TRBJ2-5; D gene: NA; V gene: TRBV20-1; CDR3 protein: CSARVASPPETQYF; CDR3 DNA: TGCAGTGCTAGAGTTGCTAGCCCTCCAGAGACCCAGTACTTC
clone size: few; J gene: TRBJ2-2; D gene: TRBD2; V gene: TRBV20-1; CDR3 protein: CSARESSGTGELFF; CDR3 DNA: TGCAGTGCTAGAGAGTCTAGCGGCACCGGGGAGCTGTTTTTT
clone size: many; J gene: TRBJ1-1; D gene: NA; V gene: TRBV7-9; CDR3 protein: CASSLGDPLGAFF; CDR3 DNA: TGTGCCAGCAGCTTAGGGGACCCTCTAGGAGCTTTCTTT
clone size: NA; J gene: TRBJ2-7; D gene: NA; V gene: TRBV20-1; CDR3 protein: CSATHLQGRTYEQYF; CDR3 DNA: TGCAGTGCTACTCATCTTCAGGGGCGAACCTACGAGCAGTACTTC
clone size: many; J gene: TRBJ2-1; D gene: TRBD2; V gene: TRBV12-3/TRBV12-4; CDR3 protein: CASSHGASGSNEQFF; CDR3 DNA: TGTGCCAGCTCCCATGGGGCTAGCGGGAGCAATGAGCAGTTCTTC
clone size: many; J gene: TRBJ2-3; D gene: NA; V gene: TRBV29-1; CDR3 protein: CSVEVTDTQYF; CDR3 DNA: TGCAGCGTTGAGGTCACGGATACGCAGTATTTT
clone size: few; J gene: TRBJ2-6; D gene: NA; V gene: TRBV7-3; CDR3 protein: CASSDQGTGANVLTF; CDR3 DNA: TGTGCCAGCAGCGACCAGGGTACTGGGGCCAACGTCCTGACTTTC
clone size: few; J gene: TRBJ1-6; D gene: NA; V gene: TRBV7-2; CDR3 protein: CASSSDGYNSPLHF; CDR3 DNA: TGTGCCAGCAGCTCGGACGGATACAATTCACCCCTCCACTTT
clone size: NA; J gene: TRBJ2-5; D gene: TRBD2; V gene: TRBV30; CDR3 protein: CAWRGLAGGETQYF; CDR3 DNA: TGTGCCTGGAGGGGGCTAGCGGGAGGAGAGACCCAGTACTTC
clone size: many; J gene: TRBJ2-2; D gene: TRBD2; V gene: TRBV2; CDR3 protein: CASTGLTNTGELFF; CDR3 DNA: TGTGCCAGCACGGGACTAACCAACACCGGGGAGCTGTTTTTT
clone size: few; J gene: TRBJ2-7; D gene: NA; V gene: TRBV28; CDR3 protein: CASSVRTATYEQYF; CDR3 DNA: TGTGCCAGCAGTGTGAGGACGGCTACCTACGAGCAGTACTTC
clone size: many; J gene: TRBJ2-3; D gene: NA; V gene: TRBV27; CDR3 protein: CASRPQTTDTQYF; CDR3 DNA: TGTGCCAGCCGTCCCCAGACCACAGATACGCAGTATTTT
clone size: NA; J gene: TRBJ2-3; D gene: NA; V gene: TRBV27; CDR3 protein: CASMRDAIRTDTQYF; CDR3 DNA: TGTGCCAGCATGCGGGACGCGATCCGAACAGATACGCAGTATTTT
clone size: many; J gene: TRBJ2-1; D gene: NA; V gene: TRBV3-1; CDR3 protein: CASSPARGDNEQFF; CDR3 DNA: TGTGCCAGCAGCCCGGCTAGAGGGGACAATGAGCAGTTCTTC
clone size: many; J gene: TRBJ1-2; D gene: TRBD1; V gene: TRBV3-1; CDR3 protein: CASSQARDRTSRGYTF; CDR3 DNA: TGTGCCAGCAGCCAGGCCCGGGACAGGACCTCTCGTGGCTACACCTTC
clone size: NA; J gene: TRBJ2-7; D gene: TRBD1; V gene: TRBV5-1; CDR3 protein: CASSLGGQGRVYF; CDR3 DNA: TGCGCCAGCAGCTTGGGGGGACAGGGACGAGTGTACTTC
clone size: NA; J gene: TRBJ1-1; D gene: NA; V gene: TRBV7-8; CDR3 protein: CASSIRTNVGQLGEAFF; CDR3 DNA: TGTGCCAGCAGCATTCGGACCAACGTCGGGCAATTGGGAGAAGCTTTCTTT
clone size: many; J gene: TRBJ2-1; D gene: TRBD2; V gene: TRBV5-1; CDR3 protein: CASSSMTSGSYNEQFF; CDR3 DNA: TGCGCCAGCAGCTCCATGACTAGCGGGAGTTACAATGAGCAGTTCTTC
clone size: many; J gene: TRBJ1-2; D gene: TRBD1; V gene: TRBV9; CDR3 protein: CASSVGQGNYGYTF; CDR3 DNA: TGTGCCAGCAGCGTGGGACAGGGGAACTATGGCTACACCTTC
clone size: NA; J gene: TRBJ1-1; D gene: NA; V gene: TRBV3-1; CDR3 protein: CASSQSVGADTEAFF; CDR3 DNA: TGTGCCAGCAGCCAGAGCGTGGGGGCGGACACTGAAGCTTTCTTT
clone size: NA; J gene: TRBJ2-1; D gene: TRBD1; V gene: TRBV6-5; CDR3 protein: CASSYDRGGVVVEQFF; CDR3 DNA: TGTGCCAGCAGTTACGACAGGGGTGGGGTGGTCGTCGAGCAGTTCTTC
clone size: NA; J gene: TRBJ2-7; D gene: NA; V gene: TRBV7-9; CDR3 protein: CASSVGAHEQYF; CDR3 DNA: TGTGCCAGCAGCGTGGGGGCCCACGAGCAGTACTTC
clone size: NA; J gene: TRBJ2-7; D gene: TRBD1; V gene: TRBV10-3; CDR3 protein: CAISGDRGHEQYF; CDR3 DNA: TGTGCCATCAGTGGGGACAGGGGGCACGAGCAGTACTTC
clone size: many; J gene: TRBJ1-2; D gene: TRBD1; V gene: TRBV12-3/TRBV12-4; CDR3 protein: CASSFQGAGGYTF; CDR3 DNA: TGTGCCAGCAGTTTCCAGGGGGCGGGTGGCTACACCTTC
clone size: few; J gene: TRBJ2-1; D gene: NA; V gene: TRBV29-1; CDR3 protein: CSALISGTFSYNEQFF; CDR3 DNA: TGCAGCGCTCTTATTTCCGGGACTTTCTCCTACAATGAGCAGTTCTTC
clone size: many; J gene: TRBJ1-6; D gene: NA; V gene: TRBV6-1; CDR3 protein: CASSRRDNSPLHF; CDR3 DNA: TGTGCCAGCAGCCGACGTGATAATTCACCCCTCCACTTT
clone size: NA; J gene: TRBJ2-1; D gene: TRBD2; V gene: TRBV11-2; CDR3 protein: CASSLDGRAGEQFF; CDR3 DNA: TGTGCCAGCAGCTTAGACGGGAGGGCTGGGGAGCAGTTCTTC
clone size: many; J gene: TRBJ2-1; D gene: TRBD2; V gene: TRBV12-3/TRBV12-4; CDR3 protein: CASSLGSGSYNEQFF; CDR3 DNA: TGTGCCAGCAGTTTGGGTAGCGGGAGCTACAATGAGCAGTTCTTC
clone size: many; J gene: TRBJ1-2; D gene: NA; V gene: TRBV5-5; CDR3 protein: CASSSSGVGYTF; CDR3 DNA: TGTGCCAGCAGCTCGTCAGGGGTTGGCTACACCTTC
clone size: NA; J gene: TRBJ2-7; D gene: NA; V gene: TRBV4-2; CDR3 protein: CASSPGSRVLPPEQYF; CDR3 DNA: TGTGCCAGCAGCCCTGGCTCCAGGGTTTTGCCGCCCGAGCAGTACTTC
clone size: many; J gene: TRBJ2-2; D gene: NA; V gene: TRBV7-3; CDR3 protein: CASSLTQGRTGELFF; CDR3 DNA: TGTGCCAGCAGCTTAACACAGGGTCGGACCGGGGAGCTGTTTTTT
clone size: NA; J gene: TRBJ2-1; D gene: NA; V gene: TRBV28; CDR3 protein: CASSRVGGDNEQFF; CDR3 DNA: TGTGCCAGCAGTCGAGTAGGAGGGGACAATGAGCAGTTCTTC
clone size: few; J gene: TRBJ2-1; D gene: TRBD2; V gene: TRBV9; CDR3 protein: CASSVATSGEQFF; CDR3 DNA: TGTGCCAGCAGCGTAGCGACTAGCGGTGAGCAGTTCTTC
clone size: few; J gene: TRBJ2-2; D gene: TRBD2; V gene: TRBV30; CDR3 protein: CAWSRGRETGELFF; CDR3 DNA: TGTGCCTGGAGTCGCGGGAGGGAGACCGGGGAGCTGTTTTTT
clone size: many; J gene: TRBJ2-1; D gene: NA; V gene: TRBV5-1; CDR3 protein: CASSLEQSSYNEQFF; CDR3 DNA: TGCGCCAGCAGCTTGGAACAGAGCTCCTACAATGAGCAGTTCTTC
clone size: many; J gene: TRBJ2-2; D gene: NA; V gene: TRBV10-3; CDR3 protein: CAIRLGQAAGTGELFF; CDR3 DNA: TGTGCCATCAGGTTGGGGCAGGCGGCGGGCACCGGGGAGCTGTTTTTT